One sample yielded the 22 T cell receptor beta chains listed below, sequenced in a study of technical replicates of blood from several donors. Measured with immunoSEQ multiplex PCR; TCRdb has only the in-frame clones, and not every one. The sample includes tens of thousands of clones, 80% to 90% of them seen just once. What was sequenced was PBMCs. These TCRs come from a human donor in good health. Some clones in this sample may be carry-over from other donors' samples.

Many counts were recorded for this clone. J is TRBJ2-5 and V is TRBV13; the match to TRBD1 covers 10 bases. This CDR3 comprises 15 residues. Germline values: CDR1 PRHDT, CDR2 FYEKMQ (reference sequence). V gave up 4 bases and J gave up 4 bases; unmatched junction bases: 6. CDR3 bases: TGTGCCAGCAGCTCTCCCTGGACAGGGGGAGAGACCCAGTACTTC. It codes for CASSSPWTGGETQYF. The variable domain in full, completed from reference TRBV13 and TRBJ2-5, reads AAGVIQSPRHLIKEKRETATLKCYPIPRHDTVYWYQQGPGQDPQFLISFYEKMQSDKGSIPDRFSAQQFSDYHSELNMSSLELGDSALYFCASSSPWTGGETQYFGPGTRLLVL.

As concerns this clone: At one of its ends the junction is not consistent with the germline gene, which may arise from a read error. The chain recombines TRBV4-3 with TRBJ2-2; 11 positions match TRBD2. The CDR3 totals 18 residues. Germline V gene lookup returns CDR1 LGHNA and CDR2 YSLEER. CDR3 sequence: CASSQDRTSGSLTGELFF. The CDR3 nucleotides read TGCGCCAGCAGTCAAGATCGTACTAGCGGGAGTTTGACCGGGGAGCTGTTTTTT.

This clone has only one observation. J is TRBJ1-1 and V is TRBV19; tentatively, D is TRBD1 (5 bases). The V end lost 7 bases, the J end lost 5 bases, and 17 bases lay between the germline ends. Germline V gene lookup returns CDR1 LNHDA and CDR2 SQIVND (reference sequence). This CDR3 contains 14 residues. The CDR3 is CASTPGQGWTEAFF. In nucleotides, the CDR3 is TGTGCCAGTACCCCAGGGCAGGGATGGACTGAAGCTTTCTTT.

This clone has only a few counts. CDR3 bases: TGTGCCAGCAGTTTTTTAGCGGGAACGAACACCGGGGAGCTGTTTTTT. This gives the protein CASSFLAGTNTGELFF. The chain carries TRBV27 and TRBJ2-2; 8 nucleotides agree with TRBD2. This CDR3 has 16 amino acids. V was pared by 3 bases and J by 0 bases, with 3 bases of the junction left unmatched. In germline, CDR1 is MNHEY, CDR2 SMNVEV (reference sequence).

The chain joins TRBV4-1 to TRBJ2-7; D ambiguous. Per germline, CDR1 MGHRA and CDR2 YSYEKL. V lost 4 bases, J lost 3 bases, and 10 bases lay in between. This CDR3 comprises 13 residues. CDR3 in amino acids: CASSLSSYYEQYF. Here the CDR3 DNA reads TGCGCCAGCAGCCTGAGTTCTTACTACGAGCAGTACTTC.

This clone appeared a few times. This chain links TRBV6-6 with TRBJ1-5; the match to TRBD1 covers 7 bases. CDR1 and CDR2 from the germline V gene are MNHNY and SVGAGI (reference sequence). The V gene end was trimmed by 5 bases and the J gene end by 9 bases; junction bases not matched to a gene: 10. This CDR3 has 14 amino acids. The CDR3 loop reads CASSGQVLGGPQHF. The DNA for the CDR3 is TGTGCCAGCAGTGGACAGGTTCTTGGGGGGCCCCAGCATTTT.

The chain uses TRBV4-1 and TRBJ2-2, with D possibly TRBD1 on 5 matching bases. The CDR3 sequence is 17 residues long. Germline CDR1 is MGHRA and CDR2 is YSYEKL. Deletions cut 0 bases from V and 2 bases from J, with 13 bases between. The CDR3 is CASSQEYQGRNTGELFF. CDR3 DNA: TGCGCCAGCAGCCAAGAGTATCAGGGTCGAAACACCGGGGAGCTGTTTTTT.

This chain uses TRBV27 with TRBJ2-7, with TRBD2 identical over 8 bases. The V and J ends lost 5 bases and 3 bases, in that order; junction bases with no gene match: 6. The germline V gene encodes CDR1 MNHEY and CDR2 SMNVEV (reference sequence). The CDR3 contains 14 residues. DNA for the CDR3: TGTGCCAGCAGTAAGCGGGAGCGAAACTACGAGCAGTACTTC. Protein: CASSKRERNYEQYF.

This clone has just one count. This chain uses TRBV7-2 with TRBJ2-3; D is unresolved. This CDR3 is 14 amino acids long. Germline V lookup: CDR1 SGHTA, CDR2 FQGNSA. V was cut by 2 bases and J by 0 bases, with 6 bases left in between. The chain's CDR3 is CASSLRASTDTQYF. CDR3 nucleotide sequence: TGTGCCAGCAGCTTAAGAGCTAGCACAGATACGCAGTATTTT.

This clone was seen a single time. The CDR3 region has the DNA TGTGCCAGCAGTGAAGCCACGGATGAGCAGTTCTTC. It encodes CASSEATDEQFF. The chain joins TRBV6-1 to TRBJ2-1; D not resolved. The CDR3 runs 12 residues. CDR1 and CDR2 (germline): MNHNS, SASEGT. The ends were cut back, 0 bases at V and 8 bases at J, with 5 bases in the middle.

This rearrangement joins TRBV14 to TRBJ2-5; possibly TRBD1 for D (6 bases). The length of the CDR3 is 14 residues. Trimming stripped 0 bases from V and 5 bases from J, with 10 bases between. The germline V gene has CDR1 SGHDN and CDR2 FVKESK. DNA for the CDR3: TGTGCCAGCAGCCAAGATCCCAGGGGCGAGACCCAGTACTTC. The encoded protein is CASSQDPRGETQYF.

This clone was detected only a few times. The chain couples TRBV4-3 to TRBJ2-7; maybe TRBD2 (5 bases). CDR3 size: 14 residues. Germline V gives CDR1 LGHNA, CDR2 YSLEER. V dropped 1 base and J dropped 4 bases, with 11 bases sitting between them. In DNA form, the CDR3 reads TGCGCCAGCAGCCAAGGTCCTAGCAGTTACGAGCAGTACTTC. Translated: CASSQGPSSYEQYF.

The J gene is TRBJ1-1, the V gene TRBV4-3; D unresolved. CDR3 length equals 12 residues. Trimming pared 3 bases from V and 7 bases from J, leaving 9 bases between. Germline V gene sequence: CDR1 LGHNA, CDR2 YSLEER. CDR3 nucleotides: TGCGCCAGCAGCCAGAGGCGGGGTGAAGCTTTCTTT. Its translation is CASSQRRGEAFF.

The rearrangement links TRBV5-1 to TRBJ2-1; D remains unclear. CDR1 is SGHRS, CDR2 YFSETQ, per germline. CDR3 size: 13 residues. The V end lost 2 bases, the J end lost 9 bases, and 12 bases lay between the germline ends. CDR3 sequence reads: CASSFSPRLEQFF. CDR3 bases: TGCGCCAGCAGCTTCTCTCCGCGGCTTGAGCAGTTCTTC.

This clone showed up just a few times. The chain recombines TRBV6-1 with TRBJ1-1; possibly TRBD1 for D (5 bases). This CDR3 contains 14 residues. Per the germline V gene, CDR1 is MNHNS and CDR2 is SASEGT. V was cut by 3 bases and J by 3 bases, with 11 bases left in between. CDR3 protein: CASSDTGDYTEAFF. CDR3 nucleotide sequence: TGTGCCAGCAGTGACACAGGAGATTACACTGAAGCTTTCTTT.

This chain joins TRBV7-9 and TRBJ2-7, with TRBD2 identical over 9 bases. The CDR3 has 14 residues. The germline V gene encodes CDR1 SEHNR and CDR2 FQNEAQ (reference sequence). Trimming removed 5 bases from V and 5 bases from J; junction bases left unmatched: 7. For the CDR3, the DNA is TGTGCCAGCAGCCTACCGGGACTAGCTGACGAGCAGTACTTC. This translates into CASSLPGLADEQYF. The entire variable domain, with the rest obtained from reference TRBV7-9 and TRBJ2-7, is as follows: DTGVSQNPRHKITKRGQNVTFRCDPISEHNRLYWYRQTLGQGPEFLTYFQNEAQLEKSRLLSDRFSAERPKGSFSTLEIQRTEQGDSAMYLCASSLPGLADEQYFGPGTRLTVT.

The chain uses TRBV4-3 and TRBJ1-4; D is uncertain. Germline assignment: CDR1 LGHNA and CDR2 YSLEER. With 8 bases removed from V and 1 base from J, the gap between germline ends came to 17 bases. This CDR3 is built from 16 residues. The CDR3 spells CASRSQITKTNEKLFF. DNA for the CDR3: TGCGCCAGCCGAAGCCAAATCACGAAAACTAATGAAAAACTGTTTTTT.

The chain links TRBV13 to TRBJ1-2; the match to TRBD1 covers 8 bases. The CDR3 has 14 amino acids. Losses at the gene ends were 1 base for V and 4 bases for J; bases not matched to a gene: 2. Germline CDR1 is PRHDT and CDR2 is FYEKMQ (reference sequence). CDR3 sequence: CASSLDRGSYGYTF. DNA for the CDR3: TGTGCCAGCAGCTTAGACAGGGGGAGCTATGGCTACACCTTC.

V gene TRBV30 combines with J gene TRBJ2-2; 7 positions match TRBD2. Germline CDR1 and CDR2: GTSNPN and SVGIG (reference sequence). The V gene end was trimmed by 1 base and the J gene end by 5 bases; junction bases not matched to a gene: 4. This CDR3 spans 14 amino acids. In DNA form, the CDR3 reads TGTGCCTGGAGTGAGGGGCGGGGGACCGGGGAGCTGTTTTTT. It specifies CAWSEGRGTGELFF.

V gene TRBV5-1 combines with J gene TRBJ2-4; D remains ambiguous. V was shortened by 1 base and J by 1 base, with 9 bases between the two germline ends. This CDR3 is 15 amino acids long. Germline V CDR1 and CDR2: SGHRS, YFSETQ. Written as DNA, the CDR3 is TGCGCCAGCAGCTTGTTCGCGGAGGCCAAAAACATTCAGTACTTC. This translates into CASSLFAEAKNIQYF.

This clone was detected once. The chain uses TRBV25-1 and TRBJ1-2; D remains unclear. The CDR3 totals 14 residues. V gave up 0 bases and J gave up 7 bases, with 12 bases separating them. Germline V gene sequence: CDR1 MGHDK, CDR2 SYGVNS. The CDR3 reads CASSEYLSVGGYTF. The DNA for the CDR3 is TGTGCCAGCAGTGAATATCTCTCGGTCGGTGGCTACACCTTC.

CDR3 in DNA: TGTGCCAGCAGCCGTAGCGGAAGCTCCTACAATGAGCAGTTCTTC. This sequence encodes CASSRSGSSYNEQFF. The V call is TRBV7-9, the J call TRBJ2-1; TRBD2 might be the D (6 bases). Germline-derived CDR1 and CDR2 are SEHNR and FQNEAQ (reference sequence). Trimming took 5 bases from V and 0 from J, leaving 11 bases between them. The CDR3 consists of 15 residues.